This T cell receptor beta chain was retrieved from a study of blood T cell repertoires in COVID-19. Study as a whole: Researchers got acute and convalescent COVID-19 samples from the United States, Italy and Spain. Nucleic acid was either cDNA or gDNA, and it came from T cells, B-cell-depleted T cells, or PBMCs.

Methods used by the authors: Amplification of reference gene primers provided the estimated nucleated cell counts. Data came from immunoSEQ multiplex PCR; TCRdb stores just in-frame clones and leaves some out. The V and J calls and clone size were taken over from that table, and D and trimming were inferred from the DNA. The sample lists fewer than 80,000 clones; about 74% were seen once. Trimming stripped 4 bases from V and 9 bases from J, with 11 bases between. The germline V gene encodes CDR1 SGHRS and CDR2 YFSETQ. There are 12 residues in the CDR3. The material sequenced was peripheral blood. The rearrangement uses TRBV5-1 and TRBJ2-1; D not resolved. The receptor was isolated from an elderly woman with acute or convalescent COVID-19. CDR3: CASSPQVREQFF. The CDR3 DNA is TGCGCCAGCAGCCCCCAGGTACGTGAGCAGTTCTTC.